The rows below give T cell receptor beta chains drawn from one sample of a study of shared clonotypes between healthy human individuals. Only in-frame clones appear in the TCRdb table, and some are missing; sequencing was by immunoSEQ multiplex PCR. The profile shows approximately 440,000 clones, approximately 80% of them singletons. Sequencing was performed on PBMCs. The receptors shown here come from a woman aged 40 to 55 in good health. Some clones in this sample may be carry-over from other donors' samples. Each CDR3 is given with its conserved first and last residue. The D gene is left open where the match is weak. The size entry is marked missing in some rows and otherwise reads once, few, many or a size class.

clone size: -; V gene: TRBV7-9; J gene: TRBJ2-5; D gene: -; CDR3 protein: CASSLLGSWETQYF; CDR3 DNA: TGTGCCAGCAGCTTGCTCGGGAGTTGGGAGACCCAGTACTTC
clone size: -; V gene: TRBV28; J gene: TRBJ2-2; D gene: -; CDR3 protein: CASDSWTGELFF; CDR3 DNA: TGTGCCAGCGATAGTTGGACCGGGGAGCTGTTTTTT
clone size: -; V gene: TRBV30; J gene: TRBJ2-7; D gene: -; CDR3 protein: CALQSPRTYEQYF; CDR3 DNA: TGTGCCTTACAGTCTCCTCGTACCTACGAGCAGTACTTC
clone size: -; V gene: TRBV30; J gene: TRBJ2-3; D gene: TRBD2; CDR3 protein: CAWSVRLAGITDTQYF; CDR3 DNA: TGTGCCTGGAGTGTTAGGCTAGCGGGAATCACAGATACGCAGTATTTT
clone size: -; V gene: TRBV4-3; J gene: TRBJ2-1; D gene: TRBD2; CDR3 protein: CASKLELAGGPDEQFF; CDR3 DNA: TGCGCCAGCAAGCTTGAACTAGCGGGAGGGCCAGATGAGCAGTTCTTC
clone size: -; V gene: TRBV28; J gene: TRBJ2-7; D gene: TRBD2; CDR3 protein: CASMSGTYEQYF; CDR3 DNA: TGTGCCAGCATGAGCGGGACCTACGAGCAGTACTTC
clone size: -; V gene: TRBV30; J gene: TRBJ2-3; D gene: TRBD2; CDR3 protein: CAWSAAAGGRDTQYF; CDR3 DNA: TGTGCCTGGAGTGCAGCAGCGGGAGGCCGGGATACGCAGTATTTT
clone size: few; V gene: TRBV30; J gene: TRBJ1-2; D gene: -; CDR3 protein: CAWSLNYGYTF; CDR3 DNA: TGTGCCTGGAGCCTTAACTATGGCTACACCTTC
clone size: few; V gene: TRBV30; J gene: TRBJ2-1; D gene: -; CDR3 protein: CAWSVNSPAYNEQFF; CDR3 DNA: TGTGCCTGGAGTGTAAATAGTCCCGCTTACAATGAGCAGTTCTTC
clone size: -; V gene: TRBV4-1; J gene: TRBJ2-1; D gene: -; CDR3 protein: CASSHGMTRNEQFF; CDR3 DNA: TGCGCCAGCAGCCACGGGATGACTCGCAATGAGCAGTTCTTC
clone size: -; V gene: TRBV30; J gene: TRBJ1-1; D gene: -; CDR3 protein: CACFFGAVNTEAFF; CDR3 DNA: TGTGCCTGTTTTTTCGGGGCCGTGAACACTGAAGCTTTCTTT
clone size: few; V gene: TRBV7-2; J gene: TRBJ1-2; D gene: -; CDR3 protein: CASSLRDGAGYTF; CDR3 DNA: TGTGCCAGCAGCTTACGGGACGGAGCCGGCTACACCTTC
clone size: -; V gene: TRBV6-5; J gene: TRBJ2-7; D gene: -; CDR3 protein: CASSYTSLRYEQYF; CDR3 DNA: TGTGCCAGCAGTTACACCTCACTGAGGTACGAGCAGTACTTC
clone size: -; V gene: TRBV9; J gene: TRBJ2-7; D gene: -; CDR3 protein: CASSVQGRPDRAYEQYF; CDR3 DNA: TGTGCCAGCAGCGTGCAGGGGCGGCCGGATAGAGCCTACGAGCAGTACTTC
clone size: -; V gene: TRBV7-9; J gene: TRBJ1-3; D gene: -; CDR3 protein: CASSLQRSGNTIYF; CDR3 DNA: TGTGCCAGCAGCCTACAACGCTCTGGAAACACCATATATTTT
clone size: few; V gene: TRBV19; J gene: TRBJ2-4; D gene: -; CDR3 protein: CASSNPGHKNIQYF; CDR3 DNA: TGTGCCAGTAGCAACCCGGGGCACAAAAACATTCAGTACTTC
clone size: -; V gene: TRBV28; J gene: TRBJ2-7; D gene: TRBD1; CDR3 protein: CASSLPRTGAEQYF; CDR3 DNA: TGTGCCAGCAGTTTGCCCCGGACAGGGGCAGAGCAGTACTTC
clone size: -; V gene: TRBV29-1; J gene: TRBJ2-7; D gene: -; CDR3 protein: CSGMNSYEQYF; CDR3 DNA: TGCAGCGGTATGAACAGCTACGAGCAGTACTTC
clone size: -; V gene: TRBV28; J gene: TRBJ1-1; D gene: -; CDR3 protein: CASPTPASDANTEAFF; CDR3 DNA: TGTGCCAGCCCCACCCCCGCATCAGACGCGAACACTGAAGCTTTCTTT
clone size: -; V gene: TRBV30; J gene: TRBJ1-2; D gene: -; CDR3 protein: CAWSVQRGGGYAF; CDR3 DNA: TGTGCCTGGAGTGTGCAGAGGGGAGGTGGCTACGCCTTC
clone size: -; V gene: TRBV11-2; J gene: TRBJ1-5; D gene: -; CDR3 protein: CASSLVGGGQPQHF; CDR3 DNA: TGTGCCAGCAGCTTAGTGGGGGGCGGCCAGCCCCAGCATTTT
clone size: -; V gene: TRBV4-2; J gene: TRBJ2-1; D gene: TRBD2; CDR3 protein: CASSQDAASGGSYNEQFF; CDR3 DNA: TGTGCCAGCAGCCAAGATGCAGCTAGCGGGGGCTCCTACAATGAGCAGTTCTTC
clone size: once; V gene: TRBV28; J gene: TRBJ2-7; D gene: TRBD1; CDR3 protein: CASSSPGTGYEQYF; CDR3 DNA: TGTGCCAGCAGTTCTCCGGGGACAGGGTACGAGCAGTACTTC
clone size: -; V gene: TRBV28; J gene: TRBJ1-2; D gene: TRBD1; CDR3 protein: CASSLPGQAYYGYTF; CDR3 DNA: TGTGCCAGCAGTTTACCGGGACAGGCCTACTATGGCTACACCTTC
clone size: -; V gene: TRBV19; J gene: TRBJ2-2; D gene: -; CDR3 protein: CASSHLRGSDTGELFF; CDR3 DNA: TGTGCCAGTAGCCATCTTCGAGGAAGCGACACCGGGGAGCTGTTTTTT
clone size: -; V gene: TRBV9; J gene: TRBJ1-2; D gene: -; CDR3 protein: CASSVFSPGISGYTF; CDR3 DNA: TGTGCCAGCAGCGTATTCTCCCCAGGGATTTCTGGCTACACCTTC
clone size: -; V gene: TRBV18; J gene: TRBJ2-7; D gene: -; CDR3 protein: CASCRDGSSYEQYF; CDR3 DNA: TGTGCCAGCTGCCGAGACGGGAGCTCCTACGAGCAGTACTTC
clone size: -; V gene: TRBV25-1; J gene: TRBJ1-2; D gene: -; CDR3 protein: CASSEYILGNYGYTF; CDR3 DNA: TGTGCCAGCAGTGAATATATTCTGGGCAACTATGGCTACACCTTC
clone size: -; V gene: TRBV5-1; J gene: TRBJ2-6; D gene: -; CDR3 protein: CASSLGPAGANVLTF; CDR3 DNA: TGCGCCAGCAGCTTGGGTCCGGCTGGGGCCAACGTCCTGACTTTC